These 24 T cell receptor beta chains originate from one sample sequenced in a study of shared clonotypes between healthy human individuals. Sequencing was performed with immunoSEQ multiplex PCR; in TCRdb, only in-frame clones are kept and a portion is missing. In the table there are some 660,000 clones, around 73% of which are singletons. Material for sequencing was memory CD4+ T cells sorted from blood. As for subset: CD45RA-negative fraction. These receptors originate from a woman under 40 in good health.

This sequence joins TRBV15 and TRBJ1-4, with a tentative D call TRBD1 (6 bases). V was pared by 3 bases and J by 8 bases, with 16 bases between. The CDR3 loop spans 15 amino acids. CDR1 and CDR2 (germline): LNHNV, YYDKDF (reference sequence). The CDR3 here is CATSSPQGTKEKLFF. CDR3 nucleotide sequence: TGTGCCACCAGCAGCCCGCAGGGGACGAAAGAAAAACTGTTTTTT.

This clone was recorded many times. The chain links TRBV30 to TRBJ1-6; D uncertain. With 3 bases removed from V and 8 bases from J, the gap between germline ends came to 11 bases. This CDR3 comprises 13 residues. In germline, CDR1 is GTSNPN, CDR2 SVGIG (reference sequence). The CDR3 here is CAWSMATDSPLHF. CDR3 nucleotides: TGTGCCTGGAGCATGGCGACGGATTCACCCCTCCACTTT.

V is TRBV10-2 and J is TRBJ1-5, with D unresolved. Between the trimmed V and J ends, which lost 5 bases and 5 bases, there was a span of 13 bases. Germline V gene lookup returns CDR1 WSHSY and CDR2 SAAADI. This CDR3 region has 14 residues. CDR3 sequence: CASSHSQEYQPQHF. CDR3 nucleotides: TGCGCCAGCAGTCATTCCCAGGAATATCAGCCCCAGCATTTT.

The CDR3 is CASSHRGRGDTGELFF. CDR3 nucleotide sequence: TGTGCCAGCAGCCACAGGGGTCGCGGGGACACCGGGGAGCTGTTTTTT. The chain employs TRBV11-2 and TRBJ2-2; D perhaps matches TRBD1 (7 bases). The germline gives CDR1 SGHAT, CDR2 FQNNGV. This CDR3 is built from 16 residues. Between the trimmed V and J ends, which lost 5 bases and 3 bases, there was a span of 16 bases. Full variable domain (rest looked up from reference TRBV11-2 and TRBJ2-2): EAGVAQSPRYKIIEKRQSVAFWCNPISGHATLYWYQQILGQGPKLLIQFQNNGVVDDSQLPKDRFSAERLKGVDSTLKIQPAKLEDSAVYLCASSHRGRGDTGELFFGEGSRLTVL.

The chain carries TRBV5-6 and TRBJ1-1; 8 bases fit TRBD1. Looked up from germline, CDR1 is SGHDT and CDR2 is YYEEEE. The junction had 6 bases not matched to a gene; V was cut back by 4 bases and J by 1 base. The length of the CDR3 is 15 residues. CDR3 in amino acids: CASSQSTGANTEAFF. As DNA, the CDR3 is TGTGCCAGCAGCCAATCGACAGGGGCGAACACTGAAGCTTTCTTT.

The rearrangement uses TRBV28 and TRBJ1-5; D call uncertain. From germline, CDR1 is MDHEN and CDR2 SYDVKM. This CDR3 has 17 amino acids. The V gene lost 5 bases and the J gene lost 1 base, with 18 bases spanning the gap. CDR3 amino acids: CASSPLLPAGSNQPQHF. The CDR3 DNA reads TGTGCCAGCAGTCCGCTCCTACCGGCCGGGAGCAATCAGCCCCAGCATTTT.

This sequence joins TRBV19 and TRBJ1-5, with 9 bases lining up with TRBD1. Germline-derived CDR1 and CDR2 are LNHDA and SQIVND (reference sequence). The V segment lost 9 bases and the J segment 8 bases; nucleotides outside the gene matches: 5. This CDR3 has 12 amino acids. The CDR3 here is CASRDRAEPQHF. The CDR3 DNA follows: TGTGCCAGCCGGGACAGGGCGGAGCCCCAGCATTTT.

This clone was counted a few times. The chain combines TRBV5-1 with TRBJ2-3; 11 bases agree with TRBD1. Germline loops: CDR1 SGHRS, CDR2 YFSETQ. The CDR3 length is 14 residues. The J segment lost 5 bases and the V segment lost 6 bases, leaving 5 bases of the junction unmatched. The CDR3 DNA sequence: TGCGCCAGCACACTTGGGACAGGGGGAGATACGCAGTATTTT. It specifies CASTLGTGGDTQYF.

A single count supports this clone. V gene TRBV7-9 combines with J gene TRBJ2-1; D remains ambiguous. Trimming took 6 bases from V and 9 from J, leaving 9 bases between them. CDR1 SEHNR and CDR2 FQNEAQ come from the germline V gene (reference sequence). This CDR3 contains 11 residues. The CDR3 sequence: CASRKEAEQFF. CDR3 sequence (DNA): TGTGCCAGCAGAAAAGAGGCTGAGCAGTTCTTC.

The chain is built from TRBV28 and TRBJ1-1, with a weak D call TRBD1 (6 bases). This CDR3 is 16 amino acids long. The V end lost 3 bases, the J end lost 1 base, and 15 bases lay between the germline ends. Looked up from germline, CDR1 is MDHEN and CDR2 is SYDVKM. CDR3 protein: CASSLPTGHSNTEAFF. The CDR3 DNA reads as TGTGCCAGCAGTTTGCCCACGGGACACTCGAACACTGAAGCTTTCTTT.

V gene TRBV2 combines with J gene TRBJ2-5; D gene unclear. The CDR3 is 11 amino acids. CDR1 is SNHLY and CDR2 is FYNNEI in the germline V gene. Deletions cut 7 bases from V and 2 bases from J, with 5 bases between. CDR3 amino acids: CASTEQETQYF. The CDR3 region has the DNA TGTGCCAGCACGGAACAAGAGACCCAGTACTTC.

The CDR3 coding sequence is TGTGCCAGCAGTGAACTAGCGGGAGTTCGAGTGCAGTTCTTC. This codes for CASSELAGVRVQFF. V is TRBV2 and J is TRBJ2-1, with 10 positions matching TRBD2. The length of the CDR3 is 14 residues. Per germline, CDR1 SNHLY and CDR2 FYNNEI. Trimming at V came to 2 bases and at J to 12 bases, leaving 7 bases not matched to a gene.

Worth noting for this clone: The same CDR3 also results from other DNA sequences found in this sample. Here the CDR3 reads CASRKNTEAFF. The CDR3 nucleotides read TGTGCCAGTAGGAAAAACACTGAAGCTTTCTTT. The J gene is TRBJ1-1, the V gene TRBV19; D gene unclear. The length of the CDR3 is 11 residues. V was cut by 6 bases and J by 2 bases, with 4 bases left in between. In germline, CDR1 is LNHDA, CDR2 SQIVND (reference sequence).

This clone was seen a few times. The CDR3 reads CASSPDRGPGQPQHF. DNA of the CDR3: TGTGCCAGCAGTCCGGACAGGGGGCCGGGTCAGCCCCAGCATTTT. The chain combines TRBV28 with TRBJ1-5; 11 bases are shared with TRBD1. The germline V gene has CDR1 MDHEN and CDR2 SYDVKM. The CDR3 length is 15 residues. The trim removed 5 bases at V and 6 bases at J, leaving 6 bases unmatched.

This chain uses TRBV10-3 with TRBJ2-1, with TRBD2 matching over 8 bases. Per the germline V gene, CDR1 is ENHRY and CDR2 is SYGVKD. This CDR3 has 14 residues. Trimming at V came to 6 bases and at J to 9 bases, leaving 10 bases not matched to a gene. The CDR3 here is CAIRDTGTRSEQFF. CDR3 nucleotide sequence: TGTGCCATCAGGGATACCGGGACTAGGAGTGAGCAGTTCTTC.

The chain is built from TRBV27 and TRBJ2-7, with 7 bases fitting TRBD1. The CDR3 runs to 15 residues. Germline CDR1 MNHEY, CDR2 SMNVEV (reference sequence). Losses at the gene ends were 6 bases for V and 6 bases for J; bases not matched to a gene: 14. CDR3 nucleotides: TGTGCCAGCAGCCGAAAAAGACAGGGTTTGACCGAGCAGTACTTC. Translating gives CASSRKRQGLTEQYF.

This chain uses TRBV5-4 with TRBJ2-7, with 9 bases lining up with TRBD2. J lost 4 bases, V lost 4 bases, and 9 bases had no gene match. Germline CDR1 SGHNT, CDR2 YYREEE (reference sequence). The CDR3 is 15 residues long. CDR3 region: CASSALLAGSYEQYF. The CDR3 bases are TGTGCCAGCAGCGCCCTGCTAGCGGGGTCTTACGAGCAGTACTTC.

The V and J genes are TRBV19 and TRBJ1-1, with no clear D. V lost 2 bases and J 0 bases, leaving 7 bases between the germline ends. The CDR3 loop spans 14 amino acids. Germline V lookup: CDR1 LNHDA, CDR2 SQIVND (reference sequence). The CDR3 region is CASSINGLNTEAFF. The CDR3 coding sequence is TGTGCCAGTAGTATAAACGGCCTGAACACTGAAGCTTTCTTT.

The chain has TRBV6-1 and TRBJ2-6; D is perhaps TRBD1 (5 bases). V lost 9 bases and J lost 3, with 9 bases in between. This CDR3 comprises 13 residues. Germline CDR1 and CDR2: MNHNS and SASEGT. This chain's CDR3 is CARATDGANVLTF. CDR3 nucleotide sequence: TGTGCCAGGGCGACAGATGGGGCCAACGTCCTGACTTTC.

The genes are TRBV19 and TRBJ1-1, with D possibly TRBD1 on 6 matching bases. Trimming removed 5 bases from V and 1 base from J, with 14 bases in between. This CDR3 has 15 amino acids. Germline V CDR1 and CDR2: LNHDA, SQIVND (reference sequence). The CDR3 protein is CASSWGVTGNTEAFF. The CDR3 bases are TGTGCCAGTAGTTGGGGGGTGACAGGGAACACTGAAGCTTTCTTT.

The V call is TRBV7-2, the J call TRBJ1-2, with D possibly being TRBD1 (5 bases). Germline V lookup: CDR1 SGHTA, CDR2 FQGNSA. This CDR3 is 15 amino acids long. Deletions cut 2 bases from V and 4 bases from J, with 14 bases between. This CDR3 reads CASSLRRDGIYGYTF. The CDR3 DNA follows: TGTGCCAGCAGCTTACGGAGGGACGGCATCTATGGCTACACCTTC.

The V call is TRBV18, the J call TRBJ2-2; TRBD1 agrees at 10 bases. The CDR3 has 16 residues. V lost 1 base to trimming and J lost 6 bases; unmatched junction nucleotides: 5. Looked up from germline, CDR1 is KGHSH and CDR2 is LQKENI. The CDR3 loop reads CASSPRGTGDAGELFF. The CDR3 coding sequence is TGTGCCAGCTCACCACGGGGGACAGGGGACGCCGGGGAGCTGTTTTTT.

The CDR3 nucleotides read TGCGCCAGCAGCCAAGCACAGGGGGTTGGCTACGAGCAGTACTTC. Protein product: CASSQAQGVGYEQYF. J is TRBJ2-7 and V is TRBV4-1; 8 nucleotides agree with TRBD1. This CDR3 comprises 15 residues. The V gene end was trimmed by 1 base and the J gene end by 3 bases; junction bases not matched to a gene: 5. CDR1 is MGHRA, CDR2 YSYEKL, per germline.

The gene calls are TRBV5-8 and TRBJ2-5; no clear D gene. Germline-derived CDR1 and CDR2 are SGHTS and YDEGEE. The V end was cut by 3 bases, the J end by 5 bases, with 5 bases between. The CDR3 has 11 amino acids. The CDR3 loop is CASSYFETQYF. CDR3 nucleotides: TGTGCCAGCAGCTACTTCGAGACCCAGTACTTC.